This T cell receptor (beta chain) was captured by sequencing in a study of shared clonotypes between healthy human individuals. Whole-study context: Per donor, CD8 memory used one plate, CD8 naive used two, CD4 memory used three and CD4 naive used three.

The assay used deep level. Sorted subsets were amplified in replicate PCRs using 200 to 250 ng DNA, roughly 30,000 T cell genomes. Measured with immunoSEQ multiplex PCR; TCRdb has only the in-frame clones, and not every one. Of some 2.3 million clones in the sample, over 90% were seen once. Germline lookup yields CDR1 SGHTA and CDR2 FQGTGA. V was cut by 2 bases and J by 9 bases, with 8 bases left in between. The CDR3 extends over 12 amino acids. Sequenced sample: naive CD4+ T cells from PBMCs. Subset given: CD45RA+ positively selected. The chain is built from TRBV7-3 and TRBJ2-1; D remains unclear. The receptor comes from a man younger than 35 in good health. Some clones in this sample may be carry-over from other donors' samples. The CDR3 nucleotides are TGTGCCAGCAGCTTAGATTCCGGTGAGCAGTTCTTC. This codes for CASSLDSGEQFF.